These 24 T cell receptor beta chains were sequenced from one sample in a study of T cell responses to AZD1222 COVID-19 vaccine. Libraries were prepared by immunoSEQ multiplex PCR; TCRdb keeps only in-frame clonotypes and omits some of them. Among 95,000 to 150,000 clones listed, roughly 88% were seen once. This material consisted of peripheral blood, taken on day 0 of AZD1222 vaccination. These receptor sequences come from an adult in good health.

This clone was found a few times. The rearrangement links TRBV5-1 to TRBJ1-2, with unresolved D. CDR3 size: 12 residues. V was clipped by 0 bases and J by 8 bases, with 8 bases between them. Germline CDR1 is SGHRS and CDR2 is YFSETQ. CDR3 residues: CASSLVPSGYTF. The CDR3 DNA reads as TGCGCCAGCAGCTTGGTCCCGAGCGGCTACACCTTC.

The CDR3 loop reads CAISESGSYNEQFF. The CDR3, as DNA: TGTGCCATCAGTGAGTCTGGGAGCTACAATGAGCAGTTCTTC. The rearrangement uses TRBV10-3 and TRBJ2-1, with a possible D match to TRBD2 (5 bases). The CDR3 consists of 14 residues. V lost 0 bases to trimming and J lost 3 bases, with 6 bases between them. From germline, CDR1 is ENHRY and CDR2 SYGVKD.

The V call is TRBV29-1, the J call TRBJ2-3; 8 bases agree with TRBD1. The germline gives CDR1 SQVTM, CDR2 ANQGSEA. J was trimmed by 3 bases and V by 7 bases; bases with no gene match: 9. The CDR3 sequence is 14 residues long. This CDR3 reads CSDVGQVGTDTQYF. CDR3 DNA: TGCAGCGACGTGGGACAGGTTGGTACAGATACGCAGTATTTT.

This clone was observed a few times. The chain has TRBV7-2 and TRBJ1-1; TRBD1 might be the D (6 bases). V was cut by 6 bases and J by 7 bases, with 18 bases left in between. The germline V gene encodes CDR1 SGHTA and CDR2 FQGNSA. The CDR3 contains 14 residues. CDR3 sequence (DNA): TGTGCCAGCAGGGGATATACAGGGTACGGTGAAGCTTTCTTT. Its translation: CASRGYTGYGEAFF.

The rearrangement uses TRBV19 and TRBJ1-1; a weak D match, TRBD1 (5 bases). This CDR3 is built from 16 residues. Germline CDR1 LNHDA, CDR2 SQIVND (reference sequence). V was shortened by 6 bases and J by 0 bases, with 17 bases between the two germline ends. In DNA form, the CDR3 reads TGTGCCAGTAGGATCGACAGACTCCCAATGAACACTGAAGCTTTCTTT. It yields the protein CASRIDRLPMNTEAFF.

V gene TRBV24-1 combines with J gene TRBJ2-5; possibly TRBD2 for D (6 bases). V dropped 9 bases and J dropped 5 bases, with 9 bases sitting between them. This CDR3 contains 11 residues. Germline CDR1 and CDR2: KGHDR and SFDVKD. The CDR3 coding sequence is TGTGCCACCGGGGGGTTGGAGACCCAGTACTTC. Encoded protein: CATGGLETQYF.

This clone appeared a few times. The chain carries TRBV19 and TRBJ2-2; D unclear. The CDR3 totals 12 residues. The germline V gene encodes CDR1 LNHDA and CDR2 SQIVND (reference sequence). With 9 bases removed from V and 1 base from J, the gap between germline ends came to 6 bases. The DNA of the CDR3 is TGTGCCAGCGAGCAGAACACCGGGGAGCTGTTTTTT. It yields the protein CASEQNTGELFF.

CDR3 region: CASNGGGQGGSGAFF. The CDR3 bases are TGTGCCAGCAACGGGGGGGGACAGGGTGGTTCGGGAGCTTTCTTT. The V gene is TRBV28, the J gene TRBJ1-1, with 9 bases aligning to TRBD1. Per the germline V gene, CDR1 is MDHEN and CDR2 is SYDVKM. J lost 10 bases, V lost 7 bases, and 16 bases had no gene match. The CDR3 is 15 residues long.

The V and J genes are TRBV10-3 and TRBJ2-7; D ambiguous. CDR1 is ENHRY and CDR2 is SYGVKD in the germline V gene. The CDR3 extends over 11 amino acids. V lost 3 bases to trimming and J lost 3 bases, with 3 bases between them. The CDR3 bases are TGTGCCATCAGTGACTTCTACGAGCAGTACTTC. This gives the protein CAISDFYEQYF.

V usage is TRBV12-5 and J usage is TRBJ1-1; D gene uncertain. Per the germline V gene, CDR1 is LGHNT and CDR2 is FRNRAP. Trimming left V 0 bases short and J 0 bases short, with 20 bases between. CDR3 size: 19 residues. CDR3 protein: CASGLVLRGTSFMNTEAFF. For the CDR3, the DNA is TGTGCTAGTGGTTTGGTGTTACGAGGAACGAGTTTCATGAACACTGAAGCTTTCTTT.

This clone showed up just once. This rearrangement joins TRBV30 to TRBJ1-6; TRBD1 matches at 8 bases. Trimming took 8 bases from V and 7 from J; bases not matched to a gene: 7. Germline V gene sequence: CDR1 GTSNPN, CDR2 SVGIG (reference sequence). CDR3 length: 13 amino acids. The CDR3 region has the DNA TGTGCCGGCTCGGGACAGGAAAATTCACCCCTCCACTTT. This gives the protein CAGSGQENSPLHF.

This chain links TRBV5-1 with TRBJ1-6; D is perhaps TRBD1 (6 bases). Trimming stripped 5 bases from V and 10 bases from J, with 16 bases between. CDR3 length: 14 residues. CDR1 is SGHRS, CDR2 YFSETQ, per germline. CDR3 DNA sequence: TGCGCCAGCAGTCCACAGGGACTTGGGTCACCCCTCCACTTT. It specifies CASSPQGLGSPLHF.

The rearrangement uses TRBV12-5 and TRBJ2-3, with TRBD2 identical over 9 bases. J gave up 7 bases and V 1 base, and 3 bases lay outside the gene matches. CDR3 length: 14 residues. The germline CDR1 and CDR2 sequences are LGHNT and FRNRAP. The CDR3: CASGLEAGGNTQYF. The DNA for the CDR3 is TGTGCTAGTGGTTTGGAGGCGGGAGGGAATACGCAGTATTTT.

The V call is TRBV5-1, the J call TRBJ2-3, with D unclear. Germline V lookup: CDR1 SGHRS, CDR2 YFSETQ. V lost 4 bases, J lost 4 bases, and 7 bases lay in between. The CDR3 consists of 12 residues. CDR3 protein: CASSAPADTQYF. The DNA for the CDR3 is TGCGCCAGCAGCGCCCCAGCAGATACGCAGTATTTT.

The chain carries TRBV11-3 and TRBJ1-1; D is unclear. The CDR3 totals 12 residues. The V end lost 5 bases, the J end lost 8 bases, and 12 bases lay between the germline ends. The V gene's germline CDR1 is SGHNT and CDR2 YENEEA. CDR3 coding DNA: TGTGCCAGCAGCCGACTGGACGCGGAAGCTTTCTTT. Amino acids: CASSRLDAEAFF.

This clone was recorded only once. The V call is TRBV5-1, the J call TRBJ2-1, with unresolved D. Germline V lookup: CDR1 SGHRS, CDR2 YFSETQ. The CDR3 covers 11 residues. Trimming left V 3 bases short and J 15 bases short, with 13 bases between. CDR3 sequence reads: CASSSSGQRFF. In nucleotides, the CDR3 is TGCGCCAGCAGCTCCTCCGGGCAAAGGTTCTTC.

This rearrangement joins TRBV30 to TRBJ1-3, with a possible D match to TRBD1 (5 bases). V dropped 0 bases and J dropped 4 bases, with 10 bases sitting between them. This CDR3 has 14 amino acids. Per the germline V gene, CDR1 is GTSNPN and CDR2 is SVGIG (reference sequence). The CDR3 nucleotides are TGTGCCTGGAGTGTAGACAGCGGAGGAAACACCATATATTTT. Amino acids: CAWSVDSGGNTIYF.

The chain has TRBV30 and TRBJ2-1, with 7 nucleotides matching TRBD1. Germline V gene lookup returns CDR1 GTSNPN and CDR2 SVGIG (reference sequence). The CDR3 has 13 residues. With 7 bases clipped from V and 0 bases from J, the junction kept 3 bases outside the gene matches. As DNA, the CDR3 is TGTGCCTCACAGGGGAGCTCCTACAATGAGCAGTTCTTC. Translated: CASQGSSYNEQFF.

The J gene is TRBJ2-3, the V gene TRBV7-9; 10 nucleotides agree with TRBD2. V shed 2 bases and J 5 bases; nucleotides not matched to a gene: 16. Germline V gene lookup returns CDR1 SEHNR and CDR2 FQNEAQ (reference sequence). The CDR3 runs 19 residues. The CDR3 spells CASSLRGSASGRAGDTQYF. As DNA, the CDR3 is TGTGCCAGCAGCTTACGGGGGTCCGCCAGCGGGAGGGCCGGAGATACGCAGTATTTT.

This chain uses TRBV7-8 with TRBJ1-4; 10 bases match TRBD1. V was pared by 5 bases and J by 3 bases, with 6 bases of the junction left unmatched. The germline gives CDR1 SGHVS, CDR2 FQNEAQ. This CDR3 spans 16 amino acids. DNA for the CDR3: TGTGCCAGCAGCAAAGGACAGGGGGGAGCTAATGAAAAACTGTTTTTT. Its translation: CASSKGQGGANEKLFF.

As DNA, the CDR3 is TGTGCCAGCAGCTTAGCTTTGTCGAGAGAAGAGACCCAGTACTTC. It specifies CASSLALSREETQYF. V gene TRBV7-2 combines with J gene TRBJ2-5; D gene unclear. The length of the CDR3 is 15 residues. The germline V gene encodes CDR1 SGHTA and CDR2 FQGNSA. V shed 0 bases and J shed 3 bases, with 11 bases lying between them. Combining the CDR3 with reference TRBV7-2 and TRBJ2-5 gives the whole variable domain GAGVSQSPSNKVTEKGKDVELRCDPISGHTALYWYRQSLGQGLEFLIYFQGNSAPDKSGLPSDRFSAERTGGSVSTLTIQRTQQEDSAVYLCASSLALSREETQYFGPGTRLLVL.

The rearrangement uses TRBV12-5 and TRBJ1-5; 7 bases fit TRBD1. This CDR3 comprises 17 residues. After removal of 5 bases from V and 0 bases from J, the junction contained 10 bases not matched to a gene. CDR1 is LGHNT and CDR2 is FRNRAP in the germline V gene. The CDR3 DNA reads TGTGCTAGTGGTCCCTCGACAGGGATCAATAGCAATCAGCCCCAGCATTTT. Translated, it gives CASGPSTGINSNQPQHF.

By proportion, this clone is medium-sized. The gene calls are TRBV19 and TRBJ2-7; 11 bases match TRBD2. The V gene end was trimmed by 3 bases and the J gene end by 8 bases; junction bases not matched to a gene: 12. This CDR3 contains 16 residues. Germline V gene lookup returns CDR1 LNHDA and CDR2 SQIVND (reference sequence). In DNA form, the CDR3 reads TGTGCCAGTAGTATCCCAGGGACTAGCGGAACGACTAAGCAGTACTTC. Protein sequence: CASSIPGTSGTTKQYF.

The chain recombines TRBV30 with TRBJ1-2; 9 bases agree with TRBD1. J lost 3 bases, V lost 3 bases, and 8 bases had no gene match. This CDR3 is built from 15 residues. The germline V gene encodes CDR1 GTSNPN and CDR2 SVGIG (reference sequence). In DNA form, the CDR3 reads TGTGCCTGGAGGCCCTGGGACAGGGAGGACTATGGCTACACCTTC. Its protein product is CAWRPWDREDYGYTF.